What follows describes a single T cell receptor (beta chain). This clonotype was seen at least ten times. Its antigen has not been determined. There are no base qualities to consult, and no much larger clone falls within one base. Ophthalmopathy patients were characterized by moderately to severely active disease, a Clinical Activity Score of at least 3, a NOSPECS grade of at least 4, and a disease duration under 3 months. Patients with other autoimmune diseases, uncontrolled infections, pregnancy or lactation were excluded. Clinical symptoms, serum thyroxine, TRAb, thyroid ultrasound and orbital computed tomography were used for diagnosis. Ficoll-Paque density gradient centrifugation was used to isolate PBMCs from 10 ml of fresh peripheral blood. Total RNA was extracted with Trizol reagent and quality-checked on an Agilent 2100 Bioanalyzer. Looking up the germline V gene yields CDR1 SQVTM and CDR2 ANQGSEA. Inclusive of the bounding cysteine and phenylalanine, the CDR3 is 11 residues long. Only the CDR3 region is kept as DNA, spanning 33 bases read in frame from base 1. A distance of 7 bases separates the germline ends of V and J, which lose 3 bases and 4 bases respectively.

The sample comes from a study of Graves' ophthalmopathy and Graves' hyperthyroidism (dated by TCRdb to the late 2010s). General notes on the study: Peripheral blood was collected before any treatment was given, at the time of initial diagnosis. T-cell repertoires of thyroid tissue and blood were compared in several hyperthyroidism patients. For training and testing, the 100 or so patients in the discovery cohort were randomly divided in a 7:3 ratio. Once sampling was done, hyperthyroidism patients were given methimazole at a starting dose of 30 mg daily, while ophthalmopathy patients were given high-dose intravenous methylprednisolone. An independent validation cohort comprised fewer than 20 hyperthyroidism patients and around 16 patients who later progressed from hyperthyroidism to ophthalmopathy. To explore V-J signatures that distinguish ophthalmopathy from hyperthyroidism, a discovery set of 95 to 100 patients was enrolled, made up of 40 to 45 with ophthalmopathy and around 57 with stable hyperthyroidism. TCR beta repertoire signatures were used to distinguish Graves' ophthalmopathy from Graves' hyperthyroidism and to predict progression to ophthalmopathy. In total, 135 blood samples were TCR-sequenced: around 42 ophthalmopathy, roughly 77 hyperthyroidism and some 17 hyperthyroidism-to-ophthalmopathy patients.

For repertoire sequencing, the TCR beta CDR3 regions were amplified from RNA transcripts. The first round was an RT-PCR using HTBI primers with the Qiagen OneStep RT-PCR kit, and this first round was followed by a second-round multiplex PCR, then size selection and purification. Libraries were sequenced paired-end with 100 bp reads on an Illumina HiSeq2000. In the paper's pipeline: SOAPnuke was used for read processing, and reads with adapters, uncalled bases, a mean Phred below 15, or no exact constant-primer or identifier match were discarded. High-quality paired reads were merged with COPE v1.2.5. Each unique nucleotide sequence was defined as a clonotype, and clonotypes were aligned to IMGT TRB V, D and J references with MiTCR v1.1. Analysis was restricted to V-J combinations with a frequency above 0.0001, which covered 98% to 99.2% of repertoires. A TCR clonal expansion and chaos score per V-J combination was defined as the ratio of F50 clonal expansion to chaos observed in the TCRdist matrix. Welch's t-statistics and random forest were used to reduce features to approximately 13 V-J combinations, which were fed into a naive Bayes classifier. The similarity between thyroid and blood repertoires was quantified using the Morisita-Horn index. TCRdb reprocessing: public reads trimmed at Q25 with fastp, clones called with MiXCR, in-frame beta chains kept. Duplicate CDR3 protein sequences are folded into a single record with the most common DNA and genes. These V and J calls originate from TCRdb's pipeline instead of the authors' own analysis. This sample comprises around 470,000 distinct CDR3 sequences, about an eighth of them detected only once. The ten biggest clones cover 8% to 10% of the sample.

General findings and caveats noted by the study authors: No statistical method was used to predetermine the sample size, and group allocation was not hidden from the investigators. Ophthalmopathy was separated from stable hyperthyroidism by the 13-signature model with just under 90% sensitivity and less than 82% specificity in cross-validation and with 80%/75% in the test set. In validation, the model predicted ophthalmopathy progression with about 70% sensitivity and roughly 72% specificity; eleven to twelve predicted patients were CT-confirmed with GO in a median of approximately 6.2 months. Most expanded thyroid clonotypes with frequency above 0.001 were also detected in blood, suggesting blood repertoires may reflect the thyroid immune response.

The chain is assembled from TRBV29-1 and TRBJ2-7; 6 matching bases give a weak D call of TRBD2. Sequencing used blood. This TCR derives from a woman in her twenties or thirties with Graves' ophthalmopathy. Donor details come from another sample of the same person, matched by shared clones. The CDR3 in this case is CSVDRGYEQYF. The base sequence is TGCAGCGTTGACCGGGGGTACGAGCAGTACTTC.